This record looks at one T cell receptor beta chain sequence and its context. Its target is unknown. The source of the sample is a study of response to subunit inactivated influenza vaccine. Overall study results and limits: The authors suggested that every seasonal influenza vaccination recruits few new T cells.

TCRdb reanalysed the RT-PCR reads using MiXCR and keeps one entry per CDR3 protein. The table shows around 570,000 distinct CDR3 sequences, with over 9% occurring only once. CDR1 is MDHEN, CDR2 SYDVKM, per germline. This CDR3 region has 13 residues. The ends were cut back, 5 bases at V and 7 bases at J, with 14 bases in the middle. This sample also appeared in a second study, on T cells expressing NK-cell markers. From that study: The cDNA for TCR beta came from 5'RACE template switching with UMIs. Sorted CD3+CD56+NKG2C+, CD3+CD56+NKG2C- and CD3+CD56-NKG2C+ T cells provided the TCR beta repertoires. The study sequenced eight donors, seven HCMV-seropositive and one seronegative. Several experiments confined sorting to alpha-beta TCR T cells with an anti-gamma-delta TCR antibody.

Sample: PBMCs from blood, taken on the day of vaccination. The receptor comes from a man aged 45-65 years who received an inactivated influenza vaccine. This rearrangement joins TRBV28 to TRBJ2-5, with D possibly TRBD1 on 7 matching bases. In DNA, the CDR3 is TGTGCCAGCAGTCCGGACAGGCGGGGGACCCAGTACTTC. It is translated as CASSPDRRGTQYF.